These 27 T cell receptor beta chains originate from one sample sequenced in a study of shared clonotypes between healthy human individuals. Libraries were prepared by immunoSEQ multiplex PCR; TCRdb keeps only in-frame clonotypes and omits some of them. The top ten clones hold 0.13% of a sample with millions of clones, roughly 95% of them seen once. Sequencing was done on a sample of naive CD4+ T cells sorted from blood. As to subset: CD45RA+ positively selected. These receptors came from a man in his late teens or twenties in good health.

The gene calls are TRBV7-9 and TRBJ1-2; 7 bases align to TRBD1. The CDR3 is made up of 15 amino acids. The V segment lost 5 bases and the J segment 7 bases; nucleotides outside the gene matches: 13. Germline V CDR1 and CDR2: SEHNR, FQNEAQ (reference sequence). The CDR3 DNA reads TGTGCCAGCAGCCACCTCCCGACAGGGCGCCCTGGCTACACCTTC. Translation: CASSHLPTGRPGYTF. Filled out from reference TRBV7-9 and TRBJ1-2, the complete variable domain reads DTGVSQNPRHKITKRGQNVTFRCDPISEHNRLYWYRQTLGQGPEFLTYFQNEAQLEKSRLLSDRFSAERPKGSFSTLEIQRTEQGDSAMYLCASSHLPTGRPGYTFGSGTRLTVV.

The gene calls are TRBV18 and TRBJ1-5, with D perhaps TRBD1 (5 bases). Germline V CDR1 and CDR2: KGHSH, LQKENI. V dropped 0 bases and J dropped 5 bases, with 8 bases sitting between them. This CDR3 region has 14 residues. The CDR3 here is CASSPPGTHQPQHF. DNA of the CDR3: TGTGCCAGCTCACCACCAGGGACGCATCAGCCCCAGCATTTT.

This chain links TRBV7-2 with TRBJ2-7, with 7 bases fitting TRBD1. V shed 5 bases, J shed 0 bases, and the junction held 7 bases outside the gene matches. This CDR3 region has 15 residues. Germline V gene sequence: CDR1 SGHTA, CDR2 FQGNSA. In nucleotides, the CDR3 is TGTGCCAGCAGCCCCCTGGGACAGACCTCCTACGAGCAGTACTTC. It is translated as CASSPLGQTSYEQYF.

This clone was recorded only once. V gene TRBV18 combines with J gene TRBJ2-7; no clear D gene. Germline-derived CDR1 and CDR2 are KGHSH and LQKENI. Between the trimmed V and J ends, which lost 2 bases and 3 bases, there was a span of 17 bases. CDR3 size: 16 residues. The CDR3 loop reads CASSPNFKGGYYEQYF. The CDR3 nucleotides are TGTGCCAGCTCACCAAATTTTAAGGGTGGTTACTACGAGCAGTACTTC.

This sequence joins TRBV5-1 and TRBJ1-4; 10 positions agree with TRBD1. Per germline, CDR1 SGHRS and CDR2 YFSETQ. The CDR3 consists of 16 residues. J was trimmed by 2 bases and V by 2 bases; bases with no gene match: 3. The CDR3 DNA follows: TGCGCCAGCAGCTTCGGGACAGGGGCCACTAATGAAAAACTGTTTTTT. Its translation is CASSFGTGATNEKLFF.

The chain recombines TRBV12-5 with TRBJ2-4; D is possibly TRBD1 (6 bases). This CDR3 has 14 residues. V was clipped by 1 base and J by 4 bases, with 8 bases between them. The germline CDR1 and CDR2 sequences are LGHNT and FRNRAP. The CDR3 DNA is TGTGCTAGTGGTTTGGGGACAGATAAAAACATTCAGTACTTC. Translating it yields CASGLGTDKNIQYF.

This chain uses TRBV10-2 with TRBJ1-4, with D unresolved. This CDR3 comprises 16 residues. V shed 2 bases and J shed 0 bases, with 10 bases lying between them. From germline, CDR1 is WSHSY and CDR2 SAAADI. The CDR3 sequence: CASSEDSGSTNEKLFF. As DNA, the CDR3 is TGCGCCAGCAGTGAGGATAGCGGGTCAACTAATGAAAAACTGTTTTTT.

This clone occurred once. This chain connects TRBV27 to TRBJ2-5; TRBD2 matches 8 bases. Looked up from germline, CDR1 is MNHEY and CDR2 is SMNVEV (reference sequence). V gave up 3 bases and J gave up 1 base; unmatched junction bases: 4. The CDR3 consists of 15 residues. The CDR3 region is CASSLGREVQETQYF. The CDR3 region has the DNA TGTGCCAGCAGTTTGGGGCGGGAGGTCCAAGAGACCCAGTACTTC.

The chain is built from TRBV4-1 and TRBJ2-1; TRBD2 matches at 9 bases. V gave up 0 bases and J gave up 7 bases; unmatched junction bases: 13. Germline loops: CDR1 MGHRA, CDR2 YSYEKL. The CDR3 totals 18 residues. The CDR3 region is CASSQDLGGSGRVNEQFF. The CDR3 DNA reads TGCGCCAGCAGCCAAGATCTTGGGGGTAGCGGGAGAGTTAATGAGCAGTTCTTC.

Notes on this clone: Compared with germline, one end of the junction differs, possibly owing to a read error. The chain combines TRBV10-3 with TRBJ1-2; no clear D. The CDR3 is 12 residues long. Per the germline V gene, CDR1 is ENHRY and CDR2 is SYGVKD. In DNA form, the CDR3 reads TGTGCCATCAGTGGGGTAGGCTATGGCTGCACCTTC. As protein: CAISGVGYGCTF.

The gene calls are TRBV5-1 and TRBJ1-1, with D perhaps matching TRBD1 (5 bases). Germline loops: CDR1 SGHRS, CDR2 YFSETQ. CDR3 size: 16 residues. Trimming stripped 4 bases from V and 0 bases from J, with 16 bases between. The CDR3 sequence: CASSTRGGGMNTEAFF. CDR3 nucleotides: TGCGCCAGCAGCACCCGGGGTGGGGGGATGAACACTGAAGCTTTCTTT.

The rearrangement uses TRBV30 and TRBJ2-5; D is ambiguous. CDR1 and CDR2 (germline): GTSNPN, SVGIG (reference sequence). The CDR3 has 11 residues. V was cut by 5 bases and J by 4 bases, with 8 bases left in between. The CDR3 coding sequence is TGTGCCTGGGGTCCGGGAGAGACCCAGTACTTC. Translating it yields CAWGPGETQYF.

V usage is TRBV7-8 and J usage is TRBJ2-7; TRBD1 matches at 8 bases. With V trimmed by 3 bases and J by 3 bases, 10 bases remained unmatched. The germline V gene has CDR1 SGHVS and CDR2 FQNEAQ. The CDR3 runs 16 residues. CDR3 sequence reads: CASSLLGTGPRYEQYF. The CDR3 region has the DNA TGTGCCAGCAGCTTGTTAGGGACAGGCCCACGCTACGAGCAGTACTTC.

The V call is TRBV2, the J call TRBJ2-1; D possibly uses TRBD1 or TRBD2 (5 bases each). Trimming pared 6 bases from V and 10 bases from J, leaving 13 bases between. Germline V lookup: CDR1 SNHLY, CDR2 FYNNEI. The CDR3 is made up of 12 amino acids. The DNA for the CDR3 is TGTGCCAGCAGCGGGGCCCTCAGAGAGCAGTTCTTC. Translating gives CASSGALREQFF.

This chain connects TRBV7-2 to TRBJ2-3; D might be TRBD1 (7 bases). V gave up 2 bases and J gave up 2 bases, with 11 bases separating them. CDR3 length: 15 amino acids. Germline V gene data show CDR1 as SGHTA and CDR2 as FQGNSA. The CDR3 DNA follows: TGTGCCAGCAGCTTATCAGGGGGGAACACAGATACGCAGTATTTT. It encodes CASSLSGGNTDTQYF. Full variable domain (rest looked up from reference TRBV7-2 and TRBJ2-3): GAGVSQSPSNKVTEKGKDVELRCDPISGHTALYWYRQSLGQGLEFLIYFQGNSAPDKSGLPSDRFSAERTGGSVSTLTIQRTQQEDSAVYLCASSLSGGNTDTQYFGPGTRLTVL.

This clone has just one count. This rearrangement joins TRBV11-2 to TRBJ1-1; 9 bases are shared with TRBD1. The length of the CDR3 is 14 residues. V was pared by 6 bases and J by 4 bases, with 6 bases of the junction left unmatched. Germline-derived CDR1 and CDR2 are SGHAT and FQNNGV. As DNA, the CDR3 is TGTGCCAGCAGTCGGGGACAGGGCGTCACTGAAGCTTTCTTT. Translating gives CASSRGQGVTEAFF.

A single count supports this clone. The chain has TRBV9 and TRBJ2-1, with D perhaps matching TRBD2 (6 bases). The CDR3 spans 14 residues. Germline V lookup: CDR1 SGDLS, CDR2 YYNGEE. The V end was cut by 4 bases, the J end by 7 bases, with 15 bases between. As DNA, the CDR3 is TGTGCCAGCAGCCCCCGGGACTTTGGAAATGAGCAGTTCTTC. Residues: CASSPRDFGNEQFF.

This chain joins TRBV6-5 and TRBJ1-1; TRBD1 is a possible D gene (5 bases). Trimming took off 0 bases at V and 0 bases at J, with 11 bases between the two ends. Germline V gives CDR1 MNHEY, CDR2 SVGAGI. The CDR3 consists of 16 residues. The CDR3 sequence is CASSYSRGDLNTEAFF. CDR3 DNA sequence: TGTGCCAGCAGTTACTCGAGGGGTGACTTGAACACTGAAGCTTTCTTT.

The J gene is TRBJ2-7, the V gene TRBV11-2; D unresolved. The length of the CDR3 is 14 residues. The germline gives CDR1 SGHAT, CDR2 FQNNGV. The V gene lost 1 base and the J gene lost 1 base, with 8 bases spanning the gap. The CDR3 bases are TGTGCCAGCAGCTTAGGGCAGAGGTCCTACGAGCAGTACTTC. Amino acid sequence: CASSLGQRSYEQYF.

This clone was observed once. The chain joins TRBV7-9 to TRBJ1-5, with 8 positions matching TRBD1. Germline CDR1 SEHNR, CDR2 FQNEAQ (reference sequence). The CDR3 sequence is 15 residues long. The trim removed 0 bases at V and 8 bases at J, leaving 6 bases unmatched. CDR3 sequence reads: CASSLALTGEEPQHF. The CDR3 DNA reads TGTGCCAGCAGCTTAGCGCTGACAGGGGAAGAGCCCCAGCATTTT. Full variable domain (missing parts from reference TRBV7-9 and TRBJ1-5): DTGVSQNPRHKITKRGQNVTFRCDPISEHNRLYWYRQTLGQGPEFLTYFQNEAQLEKSRLLSDRFSAERPKGSFSTLEIQRTEQGDSAMYLCASSLALTGEEPQHFGDGTRLSIL.

The chain has TRBV18 and TRBJ2-1; D unresolved. V lost 6 bases and J 14 bases, leaving 8 bases between the germline ends. CDR3 length equals 9 residues. Germline V lookup: CDR1 KGHSH, CDR2 LQKENI. CDR3 loop: CASSLTEFF. DNA for the CDR3: TGTGCCAGCTCCCTTACGGAGTTCTTC.

The J gene is TRBJ2-7, the V gene TRBV11-2; 9 bases align to TRBD2. The germline V gene encodes CDR1 SGHAT and CDR2 FQNNGV. The CDR3 extends over 15 amino acids. Unmatched junction bases numbered 6, after V lost 3 bases and J lost 3 bases. CDR3 protein: CASSFRLAEFYEQYF. CDR3 DNA: TGTGCCAGCAGCTTTCGACTAGCGGAGTTCTACGAGCAGTACTTC. The full variable domain, completed using reference TRBV11-2 and TRBJ2-7, is EAGVAQSPRYKIIEKRQSVAFWCNPISGHATLYWYQQILGQGPKLLIQFQNNGVVDDSQLPKDRFSAERLKGVDSTLKIQPAKLEDSAVYLCASSFRLAEFYEQYFGPGTRLTVT.

V and J are TRBV29-1 and TRBJ2-5, with TRBD1 as a possible D gene (6 bases). The CDR3 runs 12 residues. Germline lookup yields CDR1 SQVTM and CDR2 ANQGSEA. Between the trimmed V and J ends, which lost 6 bases and 4 bases, there was a span of 12 bases. The CDR3 DNA is TGCAGCGTCATACAGGGATCAGAGACCCAGTACTTC. Amino acids: CSVIQGSETQYF.

J is TRBJ2-5 and V is TRBV11-3; TRBD1 or TRBD2 may be the D gene (5 bases each). Germline values: CDR1 SGHNT, CDR2 YENEEA. Trimming stripped 0 bases from V and 4 bases from J, with 12 bases between. The CDR3 runs 15 residues. This chain's CDR3 is CASSLEGRRGETQYF. The DNA for the CDR3 is TGTGCCAGCAGCTTAGAGGGACGTCGTGGAGAGACCCAGTACTTC. The full variable domain, with the rest looked up from reference TRBV11-3 and TRBJ2-5, is EAGVVQSPRYKIIEKKQPVAFWCNPISGHNTLYWYLQNLGQGPELLIRYENEEAVDDSQLPKDRFSAERLKGVDSTLKIQPAELGDSAVYLCASSLEGRRGETQYFGPGTRLLVL.

CDR3 in amino acids: CASSSTGAGGKETQYF. CDR3 in DNA: TGCGCCAGCAGCTCTACAGGGGCAGGCGGGAAAGAGACCCAGTACTTC. This chain joins TRBV5-1 and TRBJ2-5, with D maybe TRBD1 (7 bases). The CDR3 covers 16 residues. Germline V gene lookup returns CDR1 SGHRS and CDR2 YFSETQ. V lost 3 bases, J lost 3 bases, and 18 bases lay in between.

A note on this clone: The identical CDR3 is also encoded by other nucleotide sequences in the sample. The chain recombines TRBV5-4 with TRBJ1-3; no definite D call. Germline V gene sequence: CDR1 SGHNT, CDR2 YYREEE (reference sequence). Trimming left V 0 bases short and J 4 bases short, with 11 bases between. The CDR3 consists of 15 residues. The chain's CDR3 is CASSLDGYSGNTIYF. Written as DNA, the CDR3 is TGTGCCAGCAGCTTGGACGGTTATTCGGGAAACACCATATATTTT.

This chain uses TRBV7-2 with TRBJ2-7; D is possibly TRBD1 (7 bases). The germline V gene encodes CDR1 SGHTA and CDR2 FQGNSA. The CDR3 consists of 15 residues. The V gene lost 1 base and the J gene lost 3 bases, with 13 bases spanning the gap. The CDR3 protein is CASSLEQGGFYEQYF. The CDR3 DNA is TGTGCCAGCAGCTTAGAGCAGGGGGGTTTCTACGAGCAGTACTTC.